These 8 T cell receptor beta chains were all obtained from the same sample, sequenced in a study of cytomegalovirus exposure and HLA in healthy donors. Libraries were prepared by immunoSEQ multiplex PCR; TCRdb keeps only in-frame clonotypes and omits some of them. The repertoire holds tens of thousands of clones, with about 93% as singletons. Sequencing input: PBMCs. Source of these receptors: a man in his late teens or twenties in good health and CMV-seronegative.

The gene calls are TRBV5-4 and TRBJ2-1; D might be TRBD2 (5 bases). This CDR3 is built from 15 residues. Trimming removed 2 bases at V and 0 bases at J, with 9 bases between. Germline V gene data show CDR1 as SGHNT and CDR2 as YYREEE (reference sequence). The CDR3 DNA is TGTGCCAGCAGCTTCGGAGGACTCTCCTACAATGAGCAGTTCTTC. As protein: CASSFGGLSYNEQFF.

The V call is TRBV6-5, the J call TRBJ1-2, with D possibly matching TRBD1 (6 bases). Germline V gene lookup returns CDR1 MNHEY and CDR2 SVGAGI. Trimming pared 4 bases from V and 2 bases from J, leaving 14 bases between. This CDR3 is 15 amino acids long. This chain's CDR3 is CASSSTDRPNYGYTF. Here the CDR3 DNA reads TGTGCCAGCAGTTCCACCGACAGGCCCAACTATGGCTACACCTTC.

The chain recombines TRBV10-3 with TRBJ1-2; a possible D gene is TRBD1 (6 bases). Germline V CDR1 and CDR2: ENHRY, SYGVKD. The CDR3 runs to 16 residues. The germline V and J ends were trimmed by 0 bases and 4 bases, with 15 bases remaining between them. CDR3: CAISESTGGRIYGYTF. In DNA form, the CDR3 reads TGTGCCATCAGTGAGTCGACGGGGGGCAGAATCTATGGCTACACCTTC.

The chain couples TRBV6-1 to TRBJ1-2; tentatively, D is TRBD1 (6 bases). Germline CDR1 and CDR2: MNHNS and SASEGT. Trimming removed 6 bases from V and 6 bases from J, with 17 bases in between. The CDR3 is made up of 14 amino acids. The CDR3 nucleotides read TGTGCCAGCAGCCCCTCCGGCAGGGGTGATGGCTACACCTTC. Amino acids: CASSPSGRGDGYTF.

This clone occurred a few times. At one end the junction does not follow the germline gene, possibly because of a read error. The chain is built from TRBV2 and TRBJ1-4, with a tentative D call TRBD1 (6 bases). This CDR3 spans 12 amino acids. CDR1 and CDR2 from the germline V gene are SNHLY and FYNNEI. In nucleotides, the CDR3 is TGTGCCAGCAGGGGGTTGGGACATGGAAACGTTTTT. Protein sequence: CASRGLGHGNVF.

The CDR3 is CASSPSRQGRGGTGELFF. In DNA form, the CDR3 reads TGTGCCAGCTCACCCTCCAGACAGGGGAGGGGAGGTACCGGGGAGCTGTTTTTT. The chain recombines TRBV18 with TRBJ2-2; possible D gene TRBD1, 8 bases. Germline loops: CDR1 KGHSH, CDR2 LQKENI. The CDR3 loop spans 18 amino acids. V dropped 3 bases and J dropped 5 bases, with 22 bases sitting between them.

The chain joins TRBV2 to TRBJ1-1; 7 nucleotides line up with TRBD1. The J segment lost 2 bases and the V segment lost 6 bases, leaving 6 bases of the junction unmatched. The germline V gene encodes CDR1 SNHLY and CDR2 FYNNEI. This CDR3 region has 14 residues. CDR3 loop: CASRRGQTNTEAFF. The DNA of the CDR3 is TGTGCCAGCAGGAGGGGACAGACTAACACTGAAGCTTTCTTT.

CDR3 protein: CAWRLAGDVDTQYF. CDR3 coding DNA: TGTGCCTGGAGACTAGCGGGAGACGTAGATACGCAGTATTTT. The V gene is TRBV30, the J gene TRBJ2-3, with TRBD2 identical over 11 bases. With 3 bases clipped from V and 5 bases from J, the junction kept 4 bases outside the gene matches. Per germline, CDR1 GTSNPN and CDR2 SVGIG (reference sequence). This CDR3 has 14 residues.